The 27 T cell receptor beta chains below all came from one sample that was sequenced in a study of PD-1 blockade in classical Hodgkin lymphoma. Every single patient, without exception, relapsed after autologous stem cell transplantation, and brentuximab vedotin exposure varied. Some clones are missing from TCRdb's copy, which holds only in-frame ones; the method was immunoSEQ multiplex PCR. The sample shows about 43,000 clones, roughly 70% of them seen only once. Sample: peripheral blood mononuclear cells (PBMCs), taken before the second cycle of nivolumab. Receptors were obtained from a human donor with classical Hodgkin lymphoma.

In its sample, this clone is medium-sized (0.01 to 0.1%). CDR3 nucleotides: TGTGCCAGCAGCTTACAGGGCAGTGAGCAGTTCTTC. It yields the protein CASSLQGSEQFF. The chain recombines TRBV13 with TRBJ2-1, with D maybe TRBD1 (5 bases). This CDR3 contains 12 residues. V shed 2 bases and J shed 9 bases, with 8 bases lying between them. CDR1 PRHDT and CDR2 FYEKMQ come from the germline V gene (reference sequence).

The chain is built from TRBV4-3 and TRBJ1-2; 9 positions match TRBD1. J lost 5 bases, V lost 1 base, and 11 bases had no gene match. Per germline, CDR1 LGHNA and CDR2 YSLEER. This CDR3 contains 17 residues. The CDR3 here is CASSQGTGEYRGYGYTF. The CDR3 nucleotides are TGCGCCAGCAGCCAAGGGACAGGGGAATACCGGGGGTATGGCTACACCTTC.

The chain carries TRBV7-6 and TRBJ2-2; 11 bases agree with TRBD2. V lost 5 bases and J lost 1; bases outside the gene matches: 6. This CDR3 comprises 17 residues. Germline CDR1 reads SGHVS; CDR2 reads FNYEAQ. The CDR3, as DNA: TGTGCCAGCAGCACTGGGGGACTAGCGGTGAACACCGGGGAGCTGTTTTTT. Encoded protein: CASSTGGLAVNTGELFF.

This clone was picked up a small number of times. The chain recombines TRBV7-2 with TRBJ2-5, with 8 bases matching TRBD1. The CDR3 contains 14 residues. With V trimmed by 5 bases and J by 5 bases, 7 bases remained unmatched. Looked up from germline, CDR1 is SGHTA and CDR2 is FQGNSA. This CDR3 reads CASSPGQGSETQYF. DNA for the CDR3: TGTGCCAGCAGCCCAGGACAGGGAAGCGAGACCCAGTACTTC.

The chain is built from TRBV21-1 and TRBJ2-7; the table's D call, TRBD1, was not checked against the DNA. TRBV21-1 is described as a pseudogene. This CDR3 is 19 amino acids long. DNA of the CDR3: TGTGCCAGCAGCAAAGAGTGCGGACAGGGCGCCAAGATGGAATACGAGCAGTACTTC. Protein sequence: CASSKECGQGAKMEYEQYF.

The genes are TRBV28 and TRBJ1-3; TRBD1 is a possible D gene (5 bases). The CDR3 runs to 15 residues. In germline, CDR1 is MDHEN, CDR2 SYDVKM. Trimming removed 7 bases at V and 2 bases at J, with 15 bases between. CDR3 protein: CASTSGGGPGNTIYF. Here the CDR3 DNA reads TGTGCCAGCACCTCCGGCGGGGGACCTGGAAACACCATATATTTT.

This clone was seen only a few times. The chain combines TRBV5-1 with TRBJ1-1, with 7 bases lining up with TRBD1. The CDR3 extends over 14 amino acids. V lost 2 bases and J lost 2; bases outside the gene matches: 3. CDR1 SGHRS and CDR2 YFSETQ come from the germline V gene. The DNA for the CDR3 is TGCGCCAGCAGCTTATGGGACAGAAACACTGAAGCTTTCTTT. It is translated as CASSLWDRNTEAFF.

The chain links TRBV14 to TRBJ2-5; no definite D call. The DNA end favors TRBJ2-7, so the J call may be wrong. Germline values: CDR1 SGHDN, CDR2 FVKESK. CDR3 length equals 14 residues. The CDR3 DNA sequence: TGTGCCAGCAGTATACATAGGGCCTCCTACGAGCAGTACTTC. This translates into CASSIHRASYEQYF.

The chain employs TRBV29-1 and TRBJ1-2; D is perhaps TRBD1 (6 bases). The CDR3 has 16 amino acids. Germline CDR1 reads SQVTM; CDR2 reads ANQGSEA. The V and J ends lost 6 bases and 10 bases respectively, with 30 bases between them. The CDR3 loop is CSVPLLRDISNLDYTF. CDR3 bases: TGCAGCGTCCCCCTTCTTCGGGACATCTCGAATCTGGACTACACCTTC. Complete variable domain (other parts from reference TRBV29-1 and TRBJ1-2): SAVISQKPSRDICQRGTSLTIQCQVDSQVTMMFWYRQQPGQSLTLIATANQGSEATYESGFVIDKFPISRPNLTFSTLTVSNMSPEDSSIYLCSVPLLRDISNLDYTFGSGTRLTVV.

The rearrangement uses TRBV5-6 and TRBJ1-2; no firm D call. CDR3 length: 15 amino acids. Germline loops: CDR1 SGHDT, CDR2 YYEEEE. Trimming pared 4 bases from V and 4 bases from J, leaving 17 bases between. Written as DNA, the CDR3 is TGTGCCAGCAGCCAGATGGAGCTCGTAGGCTATGGCTACACCTTC. Amino acid sequence: CASSQMELVGYGYTF.

This rearrangement joins TRBV4-3 to TRBJ1-2; TRBD1 might be the D (6 bases). Germline V gene sequence: CDR1 LGHNA, CDR2 YSLEER. The CDR3 covers 17 residues. Trimming removed 5 bases from V and 8 bases from J, with 27 bases in between. The CDR3 sequence: CASSATLLQGIWSGYTF. The DNA of the CDR3 is TGCGCCAGCAGCGCAACCTTATTACAGGGAATATGGTCGGGCTACACCTTC.

In its sample, this clone was seen a few times. The V gene is TRBV4-1, the J gene TRBJ1-5, with D maybe TRBD1 (6 bases). Germline V gene sequence: CDR1 MGHRA, CDR2 YSYEKL. CDR3 length: 15 residues. The ends were cut back, 0 bases at V and 6 bases at J, with 12 bases in the middle. The CDR3 loop is CASSQERGVIQPQHF. In DNA form, the CDR3 reads TGCGCCAGCAGCCAAGAAAGGGGGGTGATTCAGCCCCAGCATTTT.

This clone was detected many times. The chain links TRBV18 to TRBJ1-1, with 10 nucleotides matching TRBD1. The CDR3 runs to 18 residues. Germline V CDR1 and CDR2: KGHSH, LQKENI. The junction had 8 bases not matched to a gene; V was cut back by 0 bases and J by 1 base. CDR3 protein: CASSPPVDRGLSNTEAFF. The CDR3 DNA reads as TGTGCCAGCTCACCACCCGTAGACAGGGGGCTATCGAACACTGAAGCTTTCTTT.

A remark on this clone: Other DNA sequences from this sample encode an identical CDR3 as well. The chain links TRBV29-1 to TRBJ2-7; TRBD2 agrees at 7 bases. The CDR3 contains 13 residues. Germline V lookup: CDR1 SQVTM, CDR2 ANQGSEA. Losses at the gene ends were 4 bases for V and 1 base for J; bases not matched to a gene: 4. This chain's CDR3 is CSVAGGSSYEQYF. The CDR3 coding sequence is TGCAGCGTTGCCGGGGGGTCATCCTACGAGCAGTACTTC.

V and J are TRBV5-6 and TRBJ2-7; the D gene is possibly TRBD2 (7 bases). The CDR3 is 17 amino acids. The germline V gene encodes CDR1 SGHDT and CDR2 YYEEEE. V gave up 0 bases and J gave up 0 bases, with 16 bases separating them. This CDR3 reads CASSLDREGLASYEQYF. The DNA of the CDR3 is TGTGCCAGCAGCTTGGACAGGGAGGGATTAGCCTCCTACGAGCAGTACTTC. Combining the CDR3 with reference TRBV5-6 and TRBJ2-7 gives the whole variable domain DAGVTQSPTHLIKTRGQQVTLRCSPKSGHDTVSWYQQALGQGPQFIFQYYEEEERQRGNFPDRFSGHQFPNYSSELNVNALLLGDSALYLCASSLDREGLASYEQYFGPGTRLTVT.

This clone was seen more than once but under ten times. V and J are TRBV9 and TRBJ1-4; no reliable D call. CDR1 is SGDLS and CDR2 is YYNGEE in the germline V gene. Trimming stripped 7 bases from V and 0 bases from J, with 7 bases between. There are 13 residues in the CDR3. CDR3 amino acids: CASLLTTNEKLFF. The CDR3 region has the DNA TGTGCCAGCTTACTGACAACTAATGAAAAACTGTTTTTT.

The J gene is TRBJ2-7, the V gene TRBV6-6, with D tentatively TRBD1 (6 bases). The V gene lost 7 bases and the J gene lost 4 bases, with 17 bases spanning the gap. Germline V gene data show CDR1 as MNHNY and CDR2 as SVGAGI (reference sequence). The CDR3 length is 14 residues. The CDR3 nucleotides read TGTGCCAGCAACTCGCCGCCCGGACAGTACGAGCAGTACTTC. This gives the protein CASNSPPGQYEQYF.

This rearrangement joins TRBV6-5 to TRBJ1-4; 8 positions agree with TRBD1. Germline values: CDR1 MNHEY, CDR2 SVGAGI. The CDR3 has 15 residues. The J segment lost 4 bases and the V segment lost 2 bases, leaving 3 bases of the junction unmatched. The DNA of the CDR3 is TGTGCCAGCAGTTACGGGACAGGCTTTAATGAAAAACTGTTTTTT. It codes for CASSYGTGFNEKLFF.

The chain couples TRBV27 to TRBJ2-7; 9 bases match TRBD1. Trimming removed 6 bases from V and 4 bases from J; junction bases left unmatched: 4. Germline-derived CDR1 and CDR2 are MNHEY and SMNVEV (reference sequence). This CDR3 comprises 13 residues. The CDR3: CASRTGGFYEQYF. CDR3 DNA: TGTGCCAGCAGAACAGGGGGCTTTTACGAGCAGTACTTC.

The CDR3 here is CASSQGNSWQPQHF. The DNA for the CDR3 is TGTGCCAGCAGCCAAGGCAACAGTTGGCAGCCCCAGCATTTT. The gene calls are TRBV4-2 and TRBJ1-5; D call uncertain. The V and J ends lost 1 base and 7 bases respectively, with 11 bases between them. This CDR3 spans 14 amino acids. Germline V gives CDR1 LGHNA, CDR2 YNFKEQ.

The genes are TRBV29-1 and TRBJ2-7, with 12 bases identical to TRBD1. Unmatched junction bases numbered 9, after V lost 4 bases and J lost 5 bases. CDR3 length: 15 residues. Germline CDR1 SQVTM, CDR2 ANQGSEA. The CDR3 reads CSVAKGTGGADEQYF. The CDR3 DNA reads as TGCAGCGTTGCCAAAGGGACAGGGGGCGCGGACGAGCAGTACTTC.

J is TRBJ1-5 and V is TRBV5-8, with no clear D. The CDR3 spans 15 residues. V was shortened by 2 bases and J by 3 bases, with 12 bases between the two germline ends. In germline, CDR1 is SGHTS, CDR2 YDEGEE. Here the CDR3 reads CASSFGTGANQPQHF. The CDR3 nucleotides read TGTGCCAGCAGCTTCGGTACCGGTGCCAATCAGCCCCAGCATTTT. Drawing the rest from reference TRBV5-8 and TRBJ1-5, the complete variable domain is EAGVTQSPTHLIKTRGQQATLRCSPISGHTSVYWYQQALGLGLQFLLWYDEGEERNRGNFPPRFSGRQFPNYSSELNVNALELEDSALYLCASSFGTGANQPQHFGDGTRLSIL.

This sequence joins TRBV30 and TRBJ2-1; perhaps D is TRBD1 or TRBD2 (6 bases each). The V and J ends lost 4 bases and 8 bases respectively, with 12 bases between them. Per germline, CDR1 GTSNPN and CDR2 SVGIG (reference sequence). The length of the CDR3 is 12 residues. The CDR3 loop reads CAWKGGNYEQFF. CDR3 coding DNA: TGTGCCTGGAAAGGGGGGAACTATGAGCAGTTCTTC.

V and J are TRBV19 and TRBJ2-7; D may be TRBD2 (6 bases). Germline V CDR1 and CDR2: LNHDA, SQIVND (reference sequence). V was pared by 10 bases and J by 2 bases, with 15 bases between. The CDR3 runs 13 residues. The CDR3, as DNA: TGTGCCACCCGGGGGATTGCGACCTACGAGCAGTACTTC. This gives the protein CATRGIATYEQYF.

This clone has only one observation. The chain combines TRBV29-1 with TRBJ2-6; 9 nucleotides match TRBD1. Germline lookup yields CDR1 SQVTM and CDR2 ANQGSEA. The J segment lost 4 bases and the V segment lost 7 bases, leaving 17 bases of the junction unmatched. The CDR3 has 18 amino acids. The CDR3 region has the DNA TGCAGCGCCCTAGACTCAGGGACAGGGAGGTCAGGGGCCAACGTCCTGACTTTC. It yields the protein CSALDSGTGRSGANVLTF.

V and J are TRBV10-2 and TRBJ1-4, with 7 bases aligning to TRBD1. CDR1 is WSHSY and CDR2 is SAAADI in the germline V gene. Trimming at V came to 8 bases and at J to 5 bases, leaving 8 bases not matched to a gene. The CDR3 is 14 amino acids. The CDR3 protein is CASLQRGPNEKLFF. The CDR3 DNA reads TGCGCCAGCCTCCAAAGGGGGCCAAATGAAAAACTGTTTTTT.

Details on this clone: A junction end diverges from the germline sequence, so it may reflect a read error. The chain employs TRBV10-3 and TRBJ2-7; 7 positions match TRBD1. This CDR3 comprises 16 residues. The germline gives CDR1 ENHRY, CDR2 SYGVKD. This chain's CDR3 is CAISESRPRDSPDGRF. The CDR3, as DNA: TGTGCCATCAGTGAGTCTAGACCCCGGGACAGCCCTGACGGTCGATTC.